A selection of T cell receptor beta chains follows, all from one sample in a study of OX40 agonist ivuxolimab in advanced cancers. The method was immunoSEQ multiplex PCR; TCRdb's version includes in-frame clones alone and lacks a portion of them. The sample shows 9,500 to 12,000 clones, roughly 82% of them seen only once. The source was CD4+ or CD8+ T cells sorted from blood, collected in a trial of the OX40 agonist ivuxolimab. The source of these receptors is an adult with an advanced solid tumor such as melanoma, head and neck, liver or kidney cancer. Each CDR3 is given with its conserved first and last residue. A D gene is named only where the DNA matches it firmly. The size entry is marked missing in some rows and otherwise reads once, few, many or a size class.

v_call,d_call,j_call,clone_size,cdr3_aa,cdr3_nt
TRBV7-9,NA,TRBJ2-2,NA,CASSFIPGLTGELFF,TGTGCCAGCAGCTTTATCCCAGGGCTTACTGGGGAGCTGTTTTTT
TRBV4-2,NA,TRBJ2-7,NA,CASSQVSTGNYEQYF,TGTGCCAGCAGCCAAGTCTCCACAGGGAACTACGAGCAGTACTTC
TRBV7-9,TRBD1,TRBJ2-7,NA,CASSSPTGRSYEQYF,TGTGCCAGCAGCTCTCCGACAGGGAGAAGTTACGAGCAGTACTTC
TRBV7-2,TRBD2,TRBJ2-7,NA,CASTPTGGGSYEQYF,TGTGCCAGCACCCCCACGGGCGGGGGCTCCTACGAGCAGTACTTC
TRBV27,TRBD1,TRBJ1-4,once,CASRQGLLTNEKLFF,TGTGCCAGCCGACAGGGACTCCTAACTAATGAAAAACTGTTTTTT
TRBV6-5,NA,TRBJ1-3,NA,CASSFEGNTIYF,TGTGCCAGCAGTTTTGAAGGAAACACCATATATTTT
TRBV28,TRBD1,TRBJ2-3,few,CASSYRTGSTDTQYF,TGTGCCAGCAGTTACAGGACAGGAAGCACAGATACGCAGTATTTT
TRBV5-1,NA,TRBJ1-4,once,CASSLWGNEKLFF,TGCGCCAGCAGCTTATGGGGGAATGAAAAACTGTTTTTT
TRBV4-2,NA,TRBJ2-1,NA,CASSQDYDEQFF,TGTGCCAGCAGCCAAGATTATGATGAGCAGTTCTTC
TRBV5-4,NA,TRBJ2-7,NA,CASSFSGFNSYEQYF,TGTGCCAGCAGCTTCTCAGGGTTTAACTCCTACGAGCAGTACTTC
TRBV19,NA,TRBJ2-1,NA,CASSTRSGQEQFF,TGTGCCAGTAGTACCCGAAGTGGGCAGGAGCAGTTCTTC
TRBV15,NA,TRBJ2-3,NA,CATSRVQRSTDTQYF,TGTGCCACCAGCAGAGTTCAAAGGAGCACAGATACGCAGTATTTT
TRBV25-1,TRBD2,TRBJ2-1,NA,CASRGGTSIPEQFF,TGTGCCAGCAGGGGGGGGACTAGCATCCCTGAGCAGTTCTTC
TRBV30,NA,TRBJ2-7,NA,CAWSQDNTEQYF,TGTGCCTGGAGCCAAGACAATACGGAGCAGTACTTC
TRBV5-6,NA,TRBJ1-2,NA,CASTGSYYGYTF,TGTGCCAGCACTGGCAGTTACTATGGCTACACCTTC
TRBV4-3,NA,TRBJ2-1,NA,CASSVLEREDEQFF,TGCGCCAGCAGCGTGCTCGAAAGGGAGGATGAGCAGTTCTTC
TRBV7-6,NA,TRBJ1-1,few,CASSSGGEAFF,TGTGCCAGCAGCAGCGGGGGTGAAGCTTTCTTT
TRBV7-9,NA,TRBJ2-1,few,CASSFLTGHPNEQFF,TGTGCCAGCAGCTTCTTAACGGGACACCCCAATGAGCAGTTCTTC
TRBV4-1,TRBD1,TRBJ2-3,NA,CASSPRTGFQYF,TGCGCCAGCAGCCCGAGGACAGGTTTTCAGTATTTT
TRBV7-9,TRBD2,TRBJ2-1,NA,CASSSLAGGVHEQFF,TGTGCCAGCAGCTCACTAGCGGGAGGTGTCCATGAGCAGTTCTTC
TRBV7-2,NA,TRBJ1-5,once,CASSSGAQPQHF,TGTGCCAGCAGCTCAGGGGCCCAGCCCCAGCATTTT
TRBV7-7,TRBD2,TRBJ2-3,NA,CASSPGLAGGENTQYF,TGTGCTAGCAGCCCTGGACTAGCGGGAGGCGAAAATACGCAGTATTTT
TRBV6-6,NA,TRBJ1-5,few,CASSYFAGQPQHF,TGTGCCAGCAGTTATTTTGCCGGTCAGCCCCAGCATTTT
TRBV28,TRBD1,TRBJ1-1,once,CAGSPIQGGGEAFF,TGTGCCGGCAGTCCAATCCAGGGGGGAGGTGAAGCTTTCTTT
TRBV6-1,NA,TRBJ2-7,NA,CASSVRAGSYEQYF,TGTGCCAGCAGTGTAAGAGCGGGCTCCTACGAGCAGTACTTC
TRBV28,NA,TRBJ2-5,NA,CASTSVAPNDQETQYF,TGTGCCAGCACATCGGTGGCCCCAAACGACCAAGAGACCCAGTACTTC
TRBV27,TRBD2,TRBJ2-7,once,CASSAQVAGAIYEQYF,TGTGCCAGCAGTGCCCAAGTAGCGGGGGCGATTTACGAGCAGTACTTC
TRBV23-1,NA,TRBJ2-5,NA,CASSQSDGIQETQYF,TGCGCCAGCAGTCAATCGGACGGCATTCAAGAGACCCAGTACTTC
TRBV7-2,TRBD2,TRBJ2-7,NA,CASSSTSGPAYEQYF,TGTGCCAGCAGCTCTACTAGCGGTCCCGCCTACGAGCAGTACTTC
TRBV5-4,TRBD2,TRBJ2-7,NA,CASEKRGDYEQYF,TGTGCCAGCGAAAAGCGGGGGGACTACGAGCAGTACTTC
TRBV4-2,TRBD2,TRBJ2-1,NA,CASSQEGTSGYNEQFF,TGTGCCAGCAGCCAAGAAGGGACTAGCGGGTACAATGAGCAGTTCTTC
TRBV5-6,NA,TRBJ2-7,once,CASSQTATYEQYF,TGTGCCAGCAGCCAGACAGCTACCTACGAGCAGTACTTC
TRBV9,NA,TRBJ2-1,NA,CASSVGGGNNEQFF,TGTGCCAGCAGCGTAGGCGGCGGAAACAATGAGCAGTTCTTC
TRBV6-6,NA,TRBJ2-3,NA,CASSPTDTQYF,TGTGCCAGCAGCCCCACAGATACGCAGTATTTT
TRBV4-2,NA,TRBJ2-3,NA,CASSQEVWDTTDTQYF,TGTGCCAGCAGCCAAGAGGTATGGGACACCACAGATACGCAGTATTTT
TRBV9,NA,TRBJ2-4,NA,CASSVGGGINIQYF,TGTGCCAGCAGCGTAGGGGGAGGAATAAACATTCAGTACTTC